The present TCR beta chain was sequenced within a study of shared clonotypes between healthy human individuals. The CDR3 runs 15 residues. Germline-derived CDR1 and CDR2 are KGHSH and LQKENI. The V segment lost 3 bases and the J segment 6 bases; nucleotides outside the gene matches: 5. The healthy adult donors were HIV-negative and reported no recent acute infections or vaccinations. The table came from immunoSEQ multiplex PCR; TCRdb's copy has only in-frame clones and leaves some out. The sample consists of some 200,000 clones, approximately 62% of them appearing once. Sequenced sample: memory CD4+ T cells sorted from blood. Subset reported: CD45RA-negative fraction. This receptor was identified in a man younger than 45 in good health. The V and J genes are TRBV18 and TRBJ2-1, with 10 positions matching TRBD2. CDR3 DNA sequence: TGTGCCAGCTCACCCCTAGCGGGAGCAGGCAATGAGCAGTTCTTC. Encoded protein: CASSPLAGAGNEQFF.